The 26 T cell receptor beta chains listed next were all sequenced from one sample in a study of T cell responses to AZD1222 COVID-19 vaccine. The repertoire was sequenced with immunoSEQ multiplex PCR; TCRdb's copy has only in-frame clones and lacks some. The sample records roughly 150,000 clones, just under 95% being singletons. The source material was peripheral blood, sampled on day 0 of AZD1222 vaccination. These receptors all come from an adult in good health.

V usage is TRBV7-8 and J usage is TRBJ1-6, with 10 bases matching TRBD1. Losses at the gene ends were 2 bases for V and 8 bases for J; bases not matched to a gene: 9. The CDR3 spans 17 residues. CDR1 and CDR2 (germline): SGHVS, FQNEAQ. The DNA for the CDR3 is TGTGCCAGCAGCTTATGGGGACAGGGGACCCCTCATTCACCCCTCCACTTT. Translated: CASSLWGQGTPHSPLHF.

J is TRBJ2-1 and V is TRBV30; no definite D call. Germline CDR1 and CDR2: GTSNPN and SVGIG (reference sequence). V was trimmed by 1 base and J by 6 bases, leaving 16 bases between them. This CDR3 is 15 amino acids long. This CDR3 is CAWSEVSSPTNEQFF. DNA of the CDR3: TGTGCCTGGAGTGAGGTGAGCTCCCCCACCAATGAGCAGTTCTTC.

This chain links TRBV7-2 with TRBJ1-5; D unclear. The V end lost 5 bases, the J end lost 5 bases, and 10 bases lay between the germline ends. CDR3 length: 13 amino acids. Germline assignment: CDR1 SGHTA and CDR2 FQGNSA. CDR3 amino acids: CASSPRPDQPQHF. In DNA form, the CDR3 reads TGTGCCAGCAGCCCTAGGCCGGATCAGCCCCAGCATTTT.

This chain joins TRBV5-6 and TRBJ2-7; 10 nucleotides line up with TRBD1. The CDR3 is 14 residues long. Trimming removed 3 bases from V and 5 bases from J; junction bases left unmatched: 5. Looked up from germline, CDR1 is SGHDT and CDR2 is YYEEEE. The CDR3 reads CASSWGQGQNEQYF. Here the CDR3 DNA reads TGTGCCAGCAGCTGGGGACAGGGGCAAAACGAGCAGTACTTC.

The J gene is TRBJ1-1, the V gene TRBV14; D may be TRBD1 (6 bases). Germline V gene data show CDR1 as SGHDN and CDR2 as FVKESK. There are 14 residues in the CDR3. V was trimmed by 2 bases and J by 5 bases, leaving 12 bases between them. In DNA form, the CDR3 reads TGTGCCAGCAGCCAATTTCAGGGGCGGACTGAAGCTTTCTTT. Residues: CASSQFQGRTEAFF.

The chain has TRBV27 and TRBJ2-1, with D possibly being TRBD1 (5 bases). The V and J ends lost 2 bases and 8 bases respectively, with 10 bases between them. Germline V gene sequence: CDR1 MNHEY, CDR2 SMNVEV (reference sequence). CDR3 length: 13 amino acids. This CDR3 reads CASSLGQGYEQFF. Here the CDR3 DNA reads TGTGCCAGCAGTTTAGGTCAGGGATATGAGCAGTTCTTC.

Details on this clone: Distinct nucleotide sequences in the sample also encode this CDR3. The chain has TRBV12-3 or TRBV12-4 and TRBJ2-1; D is undetermined. This CDR3 spans 12 amino acids. Trimming stripped 5 bases from V and 3 bases from J, with 5 bases between. CDR3 in DNA: TGTGCCAGCAGTCTAGTCTACAATGAGCAGTTCTTC. It specifies CASSLVYNEQFF.

V and J are TRBV27 and TRBJ2-2; TRBD2 matches 9 bases. This CDR3 comprises 17 residues. V was clipped by 5 bases and J by 6 bases; unmatched bases: 13. Looked up from germline, CDR1 is MNHEY and CDR2 is SMNVEV (reference sequence). The CDR3 DNA is TGTGCCAGCAGTCTGCCCAGTTTAGCGGGGGTGGCCGGGGAGCTGTTTTTT. Protein sequence: CASSLPSLAGVAGELFF.

This chain joins TRBV7-3 and TRBJ2-1; D might be TRBD1 (6 bases). This CDR3 contains 15 residues. Germline CDR1 and CDR2: SGHTA and FQGTGA. V was pared by 5 bases and J by 0 bases, with 11 bases between. The CDR3, as DNA: TGTGCCAGCAGCCGAGACAGGAGCTCCTACAATGAGCAGTTCTTC. Protein: CASSRDRSSYNEQFF.

The chain has TRBV18 and TRBJ1-5, with D perhaps matching TRBD1 (6 bases). V was shortened by 3 bases and J by 4 bases, with 13 bases between the two germline ends. This CDR3 has 15 amino acids. Per the germline V gene, CDR1 is KGHSH and CDR2 is LQKENI. The CDR3, as DNA: TGTGCCAGCTCACCTCCCGGACAGCCAAATCAGCCCCAGCATTTT. Its protein product is CASSPPGQPNQPQHF.

This clone is a singleton in its sample. V usage is TRBV7-3 and J usage is TRBJ2-1; the D gene is possibly TRBD1 (5 bases). Looked up from germline, CDR1 is SGHTA and CDR2 is FQGTGA. V lost 2 bases to trimming and J lost 5 bases, with 7 bases between them. CDR3 length equals 13 residues. Written as DNA, the CDR3 is TGTGCCAGCAGCTTAGGACACAACAATGAGCAGTTCTTC. This sequence encodes CASSLGHNNEQFF.

This chain links TRBV5-8 with TRBJ1-3; D not certain. The CDR3 has 15 amino acids. Germline CDR1 and CDR2: SGHTS and YDEGEE. Trimming pared 6 bases from V and 4 bases from J, leaving 17 bases between. The CDR3 region has the DNA TGTGCCAGCACCCCTGGGTGGGGTGTAGGAAACACCATATATTTT. Amino acid sequence: CASTPGWGVGNTIYF.

In its sample, this clone was seen once. The V call is TRBV5-6, the J call TRBJ2-7; D ambiguous. The CDR3 length is 12 residues. The germline V gene has CDR1 SGHDT and CDR2 YYEEEE. V lost 1 base to trimming and J lost 6 bases, with 8 bases between them. DNA for the CDR3: TGTGCCAGCAGCTTGTGGTCCGCCGAGCAGTACTTC. This translates into CASSLWSAEQYF.

This chain joins TRBV7-2 and TRBJ1-5; D is uncertain. Germline CDR1 SGHTA, CDR2 FQGNSA. The CDR3 contains 14 residues. V was cut by 6 bases and J by 2 bases, with 11 bases left in between. The CDR3, as DNA: TGTGCCAGCAGTTCGGGGTATGGCAATCAGCCCCAGCATTTT. Translation: CASSSGYGNQPQHF. The variable domain in full, with the rest retrieved from reference TRBV7-2 and TRBJ1-5, is GAGVSQSPSNKVTEKGKDVELRCDPISGHTALYWYRQSLGQGLEFLIYFQGNSAPDKSGLPSDRFSAERTGGSVSTLTIQRTQQEDSAVYLCASSSGYGNQPQHFGDGTRLSIL.

The chain is built from TRBV18 and TRBJ2-7; possibly TRBD1 for D (6 bases). Trimming removed 6 bases from V and 6 bases from J, with 15 bases in between. CDR3 length: 13 amino acids. Germline V gene sequence: CDR1 KGHSH, CDR2 LQKENI. The CDR3 nucleotides are TGTGCCAGCTCGTCCTACAGGGAAACCGAGCAGTACTTC. Protein product: CASSSYRETEQYF.

This clone was observed a few times. The chain joins TRBV29-1 to TRBJ1-4, with D perhaps TRBD1 (5 bases). The CDR3 is 14 residues long. The ends were cut back, 7 bases at V and 7 bases at J, with 19 bases in the middle. Germline CDR1 SQVTM, CDR2 ANQGSEA. The CDR3 protein is CSAGGANRGEKLFF. The DNA for the CDR3 is TGCAGCGCCGGTGGGGCCAATCGGGGTGAAAAACTGTTTTTT.

This chain connects TRBV4-2 to TRBJ2-5; tentative D call: TRBD2 (6 bases). Trimming took 0 bases from V and 5 from J, leaving 10 bases between them. The CDR3 consists of 14 residues. Looked up from germline, CDR1 is LGHNA and CDR2 is YNFKEQ. The CDR3 DNA sequence: TGTGCCAGCAGCCAAGAAACAGGAGGGGAGACCCAGTACTTC. As protein: CASSQETGGETQYF.

J is TRBJ2-1 and V is TRBV7-2; D is unresolved. CDR1 and CDR2 from the germline V gene are SGHTA and FQGNSA. This CDR3 is 13 amino acids long. V lost 5 bases, J lost 9 bases, and 14 bases lay in between. CDR3 DNA: TGTGCCAGCAGCCAATTGACCCTCGGTGAGCAGTTCTTC. Amino acid sequence: CASSQLTLGEQFF.

This chain connects TRBV6-4 to TRBJ1-2, with 8 bases matching TRBD1. This CDR3 region has 14 residues. The junction had 3 bases not matched to a gene; V was cut back by 6 bases and J by 0 bases. Germline V CDR1 and CDR2: MRHNA, SNTAGT. CDR3 bases: TGTGCCAGCAGCCCGGACAGGGCTAACTATGGCTACACCTTC. Translating it yields CASSPDRANYGYTF.

The chain couples TRBV7-9 to TRBJ1-2; maybe TRBD1 (5 bases). The germline gives CDR1 SEHNR, CDR2 FQNEAQ (reference sequence). V shed 1 base and J shed 8 bases, with 17 bases lying between them. The CDR3 runs 15 residues. CDR3 bases: TGTGCCAGCAGCTTAGTAGTAGGGGCTCAGGAGGGCTACACCTTC. Protein: CASSLVVGAQEGYTF.

The genes are TRBV4-1 and TRBJ1-2; D is unresolved. Germline lookup yields CDR1 MGHRA and CDR2 YSYEKL. Trimming stripped 3 bases from V and 4 bases from J, with 12 bases between. The CDR3 has 14 amino acids. DNA of the CDR3: TGCGCCAGCAGCCACCAAACCGGGATCTATGGCTACACCTTC. This codes for CASSHQTGIYGYTF.

The chain recombines TRBV2 with TRBJ2-1; 7 positions agree with TRBD2. CDR1 is SNHLY, CDR2 FYNNEI, per germline. The length of the CDR3 is 15 residues. Germline trimming cut 3 bases from V and 4 bases from J; bases unmatched to any gene: 6. The CDR3 reads CASSERRGSYNEQFF. The CDR3 DNA is TGTGCCAGCAGTGAGAGGCGGGGGAGTTACAATGAGCAGTTCTTC.

In its sample, this clone was seen a few times. The chain has TRBV12-5 and TRBJ2-7, with TRBD1 matching 7 bases. In germline, CDR1 is LGHNT, CDR2 FRNRAP. This CDR3 spans 14 amino acids. V lost 2 bases, J lost 4 bases, and 5 bases stayed unmatched. This CDR3 is CASGLFPGQYEQYF. DNA of the CDR3: TGTGCTAGTGGTTTGTTCCCGGGACAGTACGAGCAGTACTTC.

J is TRBJ2-2 and V is TRBV2; 9 bases are shared with TRBD2. Trimming cost V 6 bases and J 7 bases; bases outside gene matches: 9. Germline loops: CDR1 SNHLY, CDR2 FYNNEI. The CDR3 has 15 residues. The CDR3 sequence is CASSPDGGRVGELFF. The CDR3 region has the DNA TGTGCCAGCAGCCCTGACGGCGGGAGGGTCGGGGAGCTGTTTTTT.

This rearrangement joins TRBV4-1 to TRBJ2-7; TRBD1 agrees at 7 bases. V was pared by 2 bases and J by 3 bases, with 1 base of the junction left unmatched. The length of the CDR3 is 13 residues. Germline loops: CDR1 MGHRA, CDR2 YSYEKL. The CDR3 bases are TGCGCCAGCAGCCAATGGACAGGCTACGAGCAGTACTTC. It translates to CASSQWTGYEQYF.

The rearrangement uses TRBV6-5 and TRBJ1-2; unclear D gene. V dropped 4 bases and J dropped 2 bases, with 5 bases sitting between them. Germline lookup yields CDR1 MNHEY and CDR2 SVGAGI. The CDR3 is 12 amino acids. CDR3 amino acids: CASSSGNYGYTF. The CDR3 bases are TGTGCCAGCAGTTCCGGGAACTATGGCTACACCTTC.